This T cell receptor (beta chain) was identified during a study of shared clonotypes between healthy human individuals. Overall study findings and caveats: Some clonotypes were shared by all four sorted-subset donors, while others were not shared. The non-shared ones had lower generation probabilities than the shared ones. Sampling covered nothing but blood. Tissue TCR repertoires likely differ from those found in blood.

CDR3 length equals 14 residues. V lost 7 bases to trimming and J lost 0 bases; unmatched junction nucleotides: 5. Germline CDR1 is SQVTM and CDR2 is ANQGSEA. CD45RA+ naive and CD45RA-negative memory subsets were separated from CD4+ cells. For this clone: The antigen is not known.

Study processing details: Filtering differed for immunoSEQ, which gave only junction sequences without quality scores. The assay was immunoSEQ multiplex PCR, and TCRdb's table has in-frame clones only and misses some. V, J and clone size are taken as reported in that table, and D and trimming were inferred from the DNA itself. The sample has about 1 million clones, about three quarters seen once. The sample was memory CD4+ T cells sorted from blood. Subset: CD45RA-negative fraction. The chain employs TRBV29-1 and TRBJ1-5; TRBD1 aligns across 8 bases. This TCR was recovered from a man younger than 30 in good health. CDR3 loop: CSARQGNSNQPQHF. CDR3 nucleotides: TGCAGCGCCCGACAGGGGAATAGCAATCAGCCCCAGCATTTT.